This TCR beta chain was captured by sequencing in a study of T cells in Graves' hyperthyroidism and ophthalmopathy. Authors of the study amplified TCR beta CDR3 regions from RNA transcripts. When the TCR CDR3 underwent first-round RT-PCR, the HTBI primer set was used. MiXCR, run by TCRdb on the multiplex PCR reads, gives a single entry per CDR3 protein. The top ten hold 28% of the sample, which has 370,000 or so distinct CDR3 sequences, 15% to 18% seen once. This clonotype was counted many times. CDR1 SGHTA and CDR2 FQGNSA come from the germline V gene. The CDR3 loop spans 19 amino acids. With 0 bases removed from V and 2 bases from J, the gap between germline ends came to 21 bases.

The chain is built from TRBV7-2 and TRBJ2-3, with D tentatively TRBD1 or TRBD2 (5 bases each). Sequencing input: blood. The TCR was taken from a woman under 30 with Graves' hyperthyroidism that later progressed to Graves' ophthalmopathy. The chain's CDR3 is CASSLAMGVASAHTDTQYF. The CDR3 DNA reads as TGTGCCAGCAGCTTAGCGATGGGGGTAGCTTCGGCTCACACAGATACGCAGTATTTT.